This entry describes one T cell receptor beta chain. Antigen specificity is unknown. iRepertoire HTBI primers and Arm-PCR of CDR3 regions built TCR beta libraries. MiXCR, run by TCRdb on the multiplex PCR reads, gives a single entry per CDR3 protein. The profile shows about 440,000 distinct CDR3 sequences, 15% of them singletons. This sample stems from a study of regulatory T cells in long-lasting Graves disease. Findings of the study overall: Newly diagnosed Graves' patients had higher TCR diversity than persistent ones. Persistent patients shared more public clonotypes (approximately 2,700) than newly diagnosed patients (around 910).

Time point described: newly diagnosed GD, antithyroid drugs for less than 3 months. Isolated PBMC RNA provided the starting material for the TCR library. Germline CDR1 is KGHSH and CDR2 is LQKENI. This CDR3 spans 13 amino acids. Trimming took off 6 bases at V and 4 bases at J, with 12 bases between the two ends. These data also featured in a second study, about T cells in Graves' hyperthyroidism and ophthalmopathy. This second study says: Graves' hyperthyroidism was deemed stable absent ophthalmopathy progression within 18 months.

The receptor was derived from a woman aged 30 to 39 with Graves disease. Sequenced material: peripheral blood mononuclear cells (PBMCs), taken at new diagnosis, from a patient treated with antithyroid drugs. This sequence joins TRBV18 and TRBJ1-2; tentatively, D is TRBD1 (5 bases). CDR3 region: CASSPTEGYGYTF. CDR3 in DNA: TGTGCCAGCTCTCCGACAGAGGGCTATGGCTACACCTTC.